This TCR beta chain came from a study of CD8+ T cells in alopecia areata. Lesional scalp punch biopsies and peripheral blood were collected from alopecia areata patients. Germline V gene lookup returns CDR1 SEHNR and CDR2 FQNEAQ (reference sequence). Unmatched junction bases numbered 6, after V lost 3 bases and J lost 1 base. The CDR3 is made up of 16 amino acids. RNA, once extracted, was reverse transcribed into cDNA for use as the sequencing template. Sequencing used immunoSEQ multiplex PCR; TCRdb keeps in-frame clones, though not all of them. This table holds around 35,000 clones, around 59% found once.

The sequence came from a human donor with alopecia areata. Sequenced input: NKG2D-high CD8+ T cells sorted from blood. The V gene is TRBV7-9, the J gene TRBJ2-4; 7 bases agree with TRBD2. The CDR3 nucleotides read TGTGCCAGCAGCTTCCCTGCGGGAGTTGCCAAAAACATTCAGTACTTC. Protein product: CASSFPAGVAKNIQYF.